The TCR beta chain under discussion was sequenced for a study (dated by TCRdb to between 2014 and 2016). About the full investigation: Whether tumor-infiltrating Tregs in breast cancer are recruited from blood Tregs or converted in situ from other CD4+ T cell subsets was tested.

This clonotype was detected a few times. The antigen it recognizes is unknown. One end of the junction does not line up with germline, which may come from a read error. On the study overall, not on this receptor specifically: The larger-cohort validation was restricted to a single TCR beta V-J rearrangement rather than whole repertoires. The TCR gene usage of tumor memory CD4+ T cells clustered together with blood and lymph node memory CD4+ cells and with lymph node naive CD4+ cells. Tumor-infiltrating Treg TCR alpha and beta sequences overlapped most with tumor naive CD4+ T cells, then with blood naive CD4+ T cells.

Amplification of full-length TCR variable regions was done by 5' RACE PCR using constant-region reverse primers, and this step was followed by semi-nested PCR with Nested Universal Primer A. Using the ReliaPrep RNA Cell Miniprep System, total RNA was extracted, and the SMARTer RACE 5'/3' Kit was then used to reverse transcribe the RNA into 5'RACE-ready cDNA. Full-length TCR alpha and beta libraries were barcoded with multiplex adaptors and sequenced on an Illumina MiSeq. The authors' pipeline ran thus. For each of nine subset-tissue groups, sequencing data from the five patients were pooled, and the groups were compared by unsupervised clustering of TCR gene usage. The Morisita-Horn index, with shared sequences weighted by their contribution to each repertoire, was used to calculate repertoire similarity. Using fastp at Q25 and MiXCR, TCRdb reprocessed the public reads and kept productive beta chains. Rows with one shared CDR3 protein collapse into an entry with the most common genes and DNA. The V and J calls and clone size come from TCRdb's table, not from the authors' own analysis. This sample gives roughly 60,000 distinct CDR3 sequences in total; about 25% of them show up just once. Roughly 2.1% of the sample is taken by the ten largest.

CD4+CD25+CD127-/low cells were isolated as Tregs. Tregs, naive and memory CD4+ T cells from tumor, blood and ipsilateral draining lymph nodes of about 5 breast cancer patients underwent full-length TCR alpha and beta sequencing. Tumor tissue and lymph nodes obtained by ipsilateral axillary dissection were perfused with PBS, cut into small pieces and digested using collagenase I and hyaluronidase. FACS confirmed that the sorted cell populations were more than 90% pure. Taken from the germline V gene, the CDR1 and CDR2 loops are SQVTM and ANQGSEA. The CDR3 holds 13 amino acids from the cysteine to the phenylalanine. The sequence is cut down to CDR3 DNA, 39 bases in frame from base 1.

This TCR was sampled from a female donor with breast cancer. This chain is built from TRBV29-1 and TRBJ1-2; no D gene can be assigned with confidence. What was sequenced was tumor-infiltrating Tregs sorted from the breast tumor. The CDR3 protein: CSVEVSGLYRYTF. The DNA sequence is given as TGCAGCGTTGAGGTATCGGGCCTCTATCGCTACACCTTC. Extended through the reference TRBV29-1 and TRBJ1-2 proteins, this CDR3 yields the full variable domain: SAVISQKPSRDICQRGTSLTIQCQVDSQVTMMFWYRQQPGQSLTLIATANQGSEATYESGFVIDKFPISRPNLTFSTLTVSNMSPEDSSIYLCSVEVSGLYRYTFGSGTRLTVV.